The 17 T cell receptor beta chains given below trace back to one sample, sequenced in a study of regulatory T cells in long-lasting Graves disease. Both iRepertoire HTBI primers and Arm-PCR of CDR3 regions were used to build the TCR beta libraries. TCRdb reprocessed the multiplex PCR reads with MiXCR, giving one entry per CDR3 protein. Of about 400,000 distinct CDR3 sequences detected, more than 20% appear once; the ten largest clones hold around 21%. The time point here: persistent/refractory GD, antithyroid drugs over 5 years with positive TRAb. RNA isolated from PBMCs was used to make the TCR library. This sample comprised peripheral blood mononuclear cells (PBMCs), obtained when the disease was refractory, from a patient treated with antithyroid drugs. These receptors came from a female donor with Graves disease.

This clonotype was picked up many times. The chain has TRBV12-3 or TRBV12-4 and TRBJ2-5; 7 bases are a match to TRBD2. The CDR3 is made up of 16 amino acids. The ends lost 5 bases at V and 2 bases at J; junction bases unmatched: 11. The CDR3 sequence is CASSPVGLAAQETQYF. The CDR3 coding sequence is TGTGCCAGCAGTCCCGTAGGCCTAGCGGCTCAAGAGACCCAGTACTTC.

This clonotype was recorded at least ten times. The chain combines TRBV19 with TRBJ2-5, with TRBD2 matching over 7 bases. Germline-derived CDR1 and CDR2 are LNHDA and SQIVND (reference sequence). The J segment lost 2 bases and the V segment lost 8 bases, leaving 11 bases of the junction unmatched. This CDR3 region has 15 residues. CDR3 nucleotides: TGTGCCAGTTCCCGAAGGGCTAGCGGACAAGAGACCCAGTACTTC. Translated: CASSRRASGQETQYF.

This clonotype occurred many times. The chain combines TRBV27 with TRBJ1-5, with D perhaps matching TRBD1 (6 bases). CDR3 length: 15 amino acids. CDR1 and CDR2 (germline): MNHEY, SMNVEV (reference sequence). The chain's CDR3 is CPLQGRKYSNQPQHF. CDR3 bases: TGTCCCCTACAGGGTAGGAAATATAGCAATCAGCCCCAGCATTTT.

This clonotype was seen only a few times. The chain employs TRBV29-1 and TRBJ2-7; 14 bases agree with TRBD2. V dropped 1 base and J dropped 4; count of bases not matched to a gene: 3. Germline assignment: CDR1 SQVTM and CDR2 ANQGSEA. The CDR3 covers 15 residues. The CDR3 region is CSVEGTSGRIYEQYF. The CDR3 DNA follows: TGCAGCGTTGAAGGGACTAGCGGGAGGATTTACGAGCAGTACTTC.

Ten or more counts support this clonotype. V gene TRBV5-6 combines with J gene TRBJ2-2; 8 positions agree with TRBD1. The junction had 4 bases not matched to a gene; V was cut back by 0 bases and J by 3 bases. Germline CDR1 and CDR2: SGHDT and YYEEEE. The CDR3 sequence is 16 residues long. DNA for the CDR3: TGTGCCAGCAGCTTGGCCAAGGGACAGGACACCGGGGAGCTGTTTTTT. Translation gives CASSLAKGQDTGELFF.

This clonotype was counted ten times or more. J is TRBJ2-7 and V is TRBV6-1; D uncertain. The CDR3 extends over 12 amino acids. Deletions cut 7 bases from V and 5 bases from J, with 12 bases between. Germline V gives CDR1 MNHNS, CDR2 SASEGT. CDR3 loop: CASTEDKNEQYF. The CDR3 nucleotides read TGTGCCAGCACCGAAGACAAGAACGAGCAGTACTTC.

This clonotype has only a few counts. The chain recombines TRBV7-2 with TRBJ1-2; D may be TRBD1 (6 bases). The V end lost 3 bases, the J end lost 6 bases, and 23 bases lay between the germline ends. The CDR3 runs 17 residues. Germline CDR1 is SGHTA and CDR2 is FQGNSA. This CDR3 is CASSFEITGFMGDGYTF. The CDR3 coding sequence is TGTGCCAGCAGCTTCGAAATTACAGGGTTTATGGGGGATGGCTACACCTTC.

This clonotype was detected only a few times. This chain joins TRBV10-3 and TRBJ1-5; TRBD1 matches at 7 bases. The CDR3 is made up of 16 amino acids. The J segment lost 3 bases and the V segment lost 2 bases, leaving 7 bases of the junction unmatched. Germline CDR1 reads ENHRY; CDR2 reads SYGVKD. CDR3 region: CAISEGGRGINQPQHF. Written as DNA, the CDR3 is TGTGCCATCAGTGAGGGAGGCAGGGGGATCAATCAGCCCCAGCATTTT.

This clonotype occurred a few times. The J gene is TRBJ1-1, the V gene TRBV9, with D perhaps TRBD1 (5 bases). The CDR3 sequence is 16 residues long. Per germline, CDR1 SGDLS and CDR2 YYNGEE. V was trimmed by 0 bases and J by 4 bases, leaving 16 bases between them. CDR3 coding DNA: TGTGCCAGCAGCGTAGCGGCGGCTCTTAGGGGCACTGAAGCTTTCTTT. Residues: CASSVAAALRGTEAFF.

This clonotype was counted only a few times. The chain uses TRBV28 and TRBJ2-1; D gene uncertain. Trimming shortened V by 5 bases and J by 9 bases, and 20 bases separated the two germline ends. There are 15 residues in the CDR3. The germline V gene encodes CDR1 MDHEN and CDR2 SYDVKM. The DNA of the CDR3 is TGTGCCAGCAGTCCACTGCGGAACCAAATCAGTGAGCAGTTCTTC. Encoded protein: CASSPLRNQISEQFF.

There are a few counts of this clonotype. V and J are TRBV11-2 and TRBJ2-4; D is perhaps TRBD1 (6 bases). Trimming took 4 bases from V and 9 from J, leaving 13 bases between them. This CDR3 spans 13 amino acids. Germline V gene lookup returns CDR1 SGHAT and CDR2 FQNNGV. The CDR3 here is CASSSRDNGIQYF. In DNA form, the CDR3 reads TGTGCCAGCAGCTCCCGGGACAACGGCATTCAGTACTTC.

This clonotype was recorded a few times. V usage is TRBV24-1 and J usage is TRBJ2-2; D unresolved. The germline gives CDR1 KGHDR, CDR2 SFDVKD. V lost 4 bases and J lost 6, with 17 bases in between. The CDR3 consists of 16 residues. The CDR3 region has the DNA TGTGCCACCAGTGACGCACGGTCAGGCAACGCCGGGGAGCTGTTTTTT. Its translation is CATSDARSGNAGELFF.

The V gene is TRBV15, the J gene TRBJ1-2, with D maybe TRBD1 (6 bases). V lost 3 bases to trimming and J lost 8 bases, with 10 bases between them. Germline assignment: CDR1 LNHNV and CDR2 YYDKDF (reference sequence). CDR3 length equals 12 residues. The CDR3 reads CATSSHREGYTF. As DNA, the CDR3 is TGTGCCACCAGCAGCCACAGGGAAGGCTACACCTTC.

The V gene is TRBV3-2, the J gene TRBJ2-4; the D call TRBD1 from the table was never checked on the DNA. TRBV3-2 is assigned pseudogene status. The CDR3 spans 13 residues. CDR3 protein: CASSFERGDIQYF. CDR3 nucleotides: TGTGCCAGCAGCTTTGAACGGGGGGACATTCAGTACTTC.

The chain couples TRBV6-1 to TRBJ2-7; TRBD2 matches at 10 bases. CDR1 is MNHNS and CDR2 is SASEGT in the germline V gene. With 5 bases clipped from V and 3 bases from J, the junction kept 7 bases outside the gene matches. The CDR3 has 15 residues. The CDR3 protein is CASSLSAGGIYEQYF. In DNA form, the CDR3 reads TGTGCCAGCAGTCTCTCAGCGGGAGGGATCTACGAGCAGTACTTC.

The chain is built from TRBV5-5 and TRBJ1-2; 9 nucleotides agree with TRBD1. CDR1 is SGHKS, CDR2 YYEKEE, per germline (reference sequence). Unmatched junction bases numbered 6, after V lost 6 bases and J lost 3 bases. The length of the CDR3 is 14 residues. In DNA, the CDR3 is TGTGCCAGCACCACACGGACAGGGGACTATGGCTACACCTTC. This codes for CASTTRTGDYGYTF.

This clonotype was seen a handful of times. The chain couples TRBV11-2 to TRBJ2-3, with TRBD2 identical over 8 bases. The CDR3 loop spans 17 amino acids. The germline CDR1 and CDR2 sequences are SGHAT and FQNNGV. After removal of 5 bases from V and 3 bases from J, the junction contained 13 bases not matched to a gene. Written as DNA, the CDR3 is TGTGCCAGCAGCCCGGGGGGGGGAGGGGTAGAAACAGATACGCAGTATTTT. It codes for CASSPGGGGVETDTQYF.